This T cell receptor beta chain was identified during a study of early T cells in non-severe SARS-CoV-2 infection. V was clipped by 7 bases and J by 2 bases, with 6 bases between them. The germline CDR1 and CDR2 sequences are MDHEN and SYDVKM. This CDR3 is built from 13 residues. In TCRdb, the 5' RACE reads were re-called with MiXCR into one record per CDR3 protein. The sample has some 64,000 distinct CDR3 sequences, roughly an eighth seen once. The V gene is TRBV28, the J gene TRBJ2-6; D uncertain. The receptor was isolated from an adult who was a healthcare worker with PCR-confirmed SARS-CoV-2 infection or an uninfected control (not recorded which). What was sequenced was whole blood. The CDR3: CASTPPGANVLTF. The CDR3 nucleotides read TGTGCCAGCACACCACCTGGGGCCAACGTCCTGACTTTC.